This T cell receptor beta chain was sequenced for a study of shared clonotypes between healthy human individuals. Only CD45RO-negative cells positively selected for CCR7 counted as naive CD8 cells, so terminally differentiated effector memory CD45RA+ cells were excluded. Only in-frame clones appear in the TCRdb table, and some are missing; sequencing was by immunoSEQ multiplex PCR. The sample holds 1.5 million to 2.5 million clones, approximately 94% seen once. Trimming took off 3 bases at V and 3 bases at J, with 21 bases between the two ends. Germline CDR1 reads SEHNR; CDR2 reads FQNEAQ (reference sequence). The CDR3 runs to 18 residues.

This clonotype was obtained from a man younger than 35 in good health. What was sequenced was naive CD8+ T cells sorted from blood. The gene calls are TRBV7-9 and TRBJ2-1; a weak D match, TRBD2 (5 bases). The CDR3 sequence is CASSFFLPGSPIYNEQFF. The CDR3 DNA follows: TGTGCCAGCAGCTTTTTCCTTCCGGGGTCCCCGATCTACAATGAGCAGTTCTTC.